This TCR beta chain was captured in a study of lymphopenia after photon versus proton radiotherapy. The study's findings and limits: Post-nadir diversity loss with photons came from oligoclonal expansion, particularly CD8+ Temra cells.

The protocol was immunoSEQ multiplex PCR, while the TCRdb copy is restricted to in-frame clones and leaves out a portion. The table has about 160,000 clones, more than 85% seen once; the top ten hold approximately 4.8%. V lost 8 bases to trimming and J lost 4 bases, with 21 bases between them. The germline CDR1 and CDR2 sequences are SEHNR and FQNEAQ (reference sequence). CDR3 length equals 15 residues. A note on this clone: The antigen is undetermined.

Source: peripheral blood, taken from a patient treated with photon-based radiotherapy. This chain joins TRBV7-9 and TRBJ2-7, with D hard to call. This clonotype originated in a man aged 45-65 years with gastric cancer. The DNA of the CDR3 is TGTGCCAGCCGTTACCGCGAGGACGGTCCTTACGAGCAGTACTTC. Residues: CASRYREDGPYEQYF.